This record concerns one T cell receptor (beta chain) sequence. The TCR beta repertoire was assessed by survey-level immunoSEQ sequencing. The assay was immunoSEQ multiplex PCR, and TCRdb's table has in-frame clones only and misses some. Found here are about 68,000 clones, about 94% of them singletons; the top ten hold roughly 4%. The germline V gene has CDR1 SGHAT and CDR2 FQNNGV. The CDR3 length is 13 residues. The V and J ends lost 1 base and 2 bases respectively, with 5 bases between them. The sequencing input was PBMCs. The chain links TRBV11-2 to TRBJ1-1; no definite D call. The clonotype comes from a man aged 40-49 years with rheumatoid arthritis. The CDR3 is CASSLGFNTEAFF. CDR3 in DNA: TGTGCCAGCAGCTTAGGGTTTAACACTGAAGCTTTCTTT.